This entry lists 5 T cell receptor beta chains sequenced from one sample in a study of blood T cell repertoires in COVID-19. Assay: immunoSEQ multiplex PCR; the TCRdb copy retains only in-frame clones and omits some. The sample records 200,000 to 250,000 clones, 80% to 90% being singletons. Input material: PBMCs or T cells enriched from blood (not recorded which). These receptor sequences come from a middle-aged woman with acute COVID-19.

The J gene is TRBJ2-2, the V gene TRBV9, with a weak D call TRBD2 (5 bases). CDR3 size: 17 residues. Per the germline V gene, CDR1 is SGDLS and CDR2 is YYNGEE. Trimming removed 0 bases at V and 2 bases at J, with 14 bases between. The CDR3 nucleotides are TGTGCCAGCAGCGTAGCCTCATGGGGAGCCAACACCGGGGAGCTGTTTTTT. Translation: CASSVASWGANTGELFF.

The gene calls are TRBV19 and TRBJ1-1; D unclear. CDR3 length: 14 residues. Germline assignment: CDR1 LNHDA and CDR2 SQIVND (reference sequence). The V end lost 2 bases, the J end lost 0 bases, and 7 bases lay between the germline ends. The CDR3 sequence is CASSIWQMNTEAFF. CDR3 sequence (DNA): TGTGCCAGTAGTATATGGCAAATGAACACTGAAGCTTTCTTT.

This rearrangement joins TRBV11-1 to TRBJ2-1; tentatively, D is TRBD2 (5 bases). The CDR3 extends over 15 amino acids. V lost 1 base and J lost 7, with 14 bases in between. The germline gives CDR1 SGHAT, CDR2 FQDESV (reference sequence). CDR3 in amino acids: CASSLGKPGLNEQFF. The DNA for the CDR3 is TGTGCCAGCAGCTTAGGGAAGCCGGGGTTGAATGAGCAGTTCTTC. The variable domain in full, completed from reference TRBV11-1 and TRBJ2-1, reads EAEVAQSPRYKITEKSQAVAFWCDPISGHATLYWYRQILGQGPELLVQFQDESVVDDSQLPKDRFSAERLKGVDSTLKIQPAELGDSAMYLCASSLGKPGLNEQFFGPGTRLTVL.

The chain recombines TRBV5-1 with TRBJ2-7; TRBD1 matches at 7 bases. The germline V gene has CDR1 SGHRS and CDR2 YFSETQ. The length of the CDR3 is 15 residues. V dropped 4 bases and J dropped 3; count of bases not matched to a gene: 10. The chain's CDR3 is CASSELPGQNYEQYF. As DNA, the CDR3 is TGCGCCAGCAGCGAACTCCCGGGACAGAACTACGAGCAGTACTTC.

The chain has TRBV2 and TRBJ2-1, with D perhaps TRBD2 (5 bases). V was trimmed by 6 bases and J by 9 bases, leaving 15 bases between them. CDR3 length: 13 residues. CDR1 is SNHLY and CDR2 is FYNNEI in the germline V gene. CDR3 region: CASRREGAGEQFF. DNA for the CDR3: TGTGCCAGCAGGAGGGAAGGAGCAGGTGAGCAGTTCTTC.